This TCR beta chain was obtained from a study of cytomegalovirus exposure and HLA in healthy donors. The study, taken as a whole, reports: A later analysis linked a missense DCLRE1C variant to TCR beta V- and J-gene trimming.

Concerning this clone itself: As yet, its antigen is unknown.

PCR involved 60 Vbeta and 13 Jbeta primers. Here immunoSEQ multiplex PCR was the method, and the copy in TCRdb shows in-frame clones only, minus some. This sample has some 120,000 clones; roughly 82% occur once, and the top ten carry around 11%. This CDR3 has 15 amino acids. V lost 0 bases, J lost 4 bases, and 13 bases lay in between. The germline CDR1 and CDR2 sequences are LNHNV and YYDKDF (reference sequence). The sequencing sample was made of PBMCs. This clonotype was sampled from a male donor in good health and CMV-seropositive. The chain carries TRBV15 and TRBJ2-7, with D unresolved. For the CDR3, the DNA is TGTGCCACCAGCAGAGATGTACGCGACTCTTACGAGCAGTACTTC. It is translated as CATSRDVRDSYEQYF.